The TCR beta chain under discussion was sequenced for a study of blood T cells in healthy people across ages. This clonotype was found many times. Its matching antigen is unknown. The study's findings and limits: Long-lived donors had more naive CD4+ cells and higher diversity than aged donors. Older individuals had lower TCR beta diversity per million T cells (the decline was roughly linear).

Each donor supplied around 10 milliliters of peripheral blood. Primed by a sample-barcoded 5' primer and a J-beta primer mix, a second PCR proceeded for 7 to 11 cycles. A template-switch adaptor containing 12 random nucleotides labeled each cDNA molecule. TCRdb reprocessed the 5' RACE reads with MiXCR, giving one entry per CDR3 protein. The sample lists 1.5 million or so distinct CDR3 sequences; about 42% were seen once. There are 18 residues in the CDR3. Germline loops: CDR1 LGHNA, CDR2 YSLEER. With V trimmed by 0 bases and J by 3 bases, 8 bases remained unmatched. This receptor was taken from a woman younger than 30 in good health. The sequencing sample was made of blood. This rearrangement joins TRBV4-3 to TRBJ2-3; 11 bases fit TRBD2. CDR3 protein: CASSQDGHSGGETDTQYF. CDR3 DNA sequence: TGCGCCAGCAGCCAAGATGGCCATAGCGGGGGGGAAACAGATACGCAGTATTTT.